This passage covers 24 T cell receptor beta chains from one sample sequenced in a study of cytomegalovirus exposure and HLA in healthy donors. The primer mix had 60 Vbeta and 13 Jbeta primers. Clones were sequenced by immunoSEQ multiplex PCR, and TCRdb holds only the in-frame ones, with some missing. Its listing shows 150,000 to 200,000 clones. Sequenced material: PBMCs. These receptor sequences come from a man younger than 40 in good health and CMV-seronegative.

The gene calls are TRBV6-6 and TRBJ1-1; D may be TRBD1 (5 bases). The V gene's germline CDR1 is MNHNY and CDR2 SVGAGI (reference sequence). This CDR3 spans 13 amino acids. Trimming shortened V by 7 bases and J by 1 base, and 10 bases separated the two germline ends. CDR3 sequence reads: CASTLTENTEAFF. CDR3 DNA: TGTGCCAGCACCTTGACAGAGAACACTGAAGCTTTCTTT.

Comments on this clone: Germline is not matched at one junction end, which may reflect a read error. This sequence joins TRBV2 and TRBJ2-1, with 8 nucleotides matching TRBD2. This CDR3 contains 16 residues. Germline assignment: CDR1 SNHLY and CDR2 FYNNEI. The CDR3: CASREAGVGRNNEQFF. In DNA, the CDR3 is TGTGCCAGCAGGGAAGCGGGAGTCGGGAGAAACAATGAGCAGTTCTTC.

The V and J genes are TRBV28 and TRBJ1-1; 11 bases fit TRBD1. CDR3 size: 18 residues. Germline V gene lookup returns CDR1 MDHEN and CDR2 SYDVKM. V was clipped by 7 bases and J by 4 bases; unmatched bases: 17. CDR3 in amino acids: CASITHPGTGGGGTEAFF. CDR3 nucleotide sequence: TGTGCCAGCATCACCCATCCCGGGACAGGGGGAGGGGGCACTGAAGCTTTCTTT.

CDR3 sequence reads: CASSKSPGLESDTQYF. CDR3 bases: TGTGCCAGCAGCAAATCCCCGGGACTAGAGTCCGATACGCAGTATTTT. The chain carries TRBV5-4 and TRBJ2-3; 8 bases line up with TRBD2. Germline V lookup: CDR1 SGHNT, CDR2 YYREEE (reference sequence). This CDR3 has 16 amino acids. With 4 bases clipped from V and 6 bases from J, the junction kept 13 bases outside the gene matches.

CDR3 DNA: TGTGCCAGCAGCCCATACGCGGGGCTAAAGAGGCAGTACTTC. Protein sequence: CASSPYAGLKRQYF. The chain employs TRBV14 and TRBJ2-7, with D maybe TRBD2 (6 bases). Germline CDR1 reads SGHDN; CDR2 reads FVKESK. There are 14 residues in the CDR3. Trimming shortened V by 4 bases and J by 9 bases, and 19 bases separated the two germline ends.

The V gene is TRBV12-5, the J gene TRBJ2-7; D unclear. The CDR3 length is 14 residues. Germline loops: CDR1 LGHNT, CDR2 FRNRAP. Trimming shortened V by 1 base and J by 6 bases, and 13 bases separated the two germline ends. The CDR3 region is CASGLAPGPGEQYF. CDR3 bases: TGTGCTAGTGGTTTGGCTCCAGGTCCCGGCGAGCAGTACTTC.

The chain has TRBV6-4 and TRBJ1-1; D might be TRBD1 (6 bases). V lost 6 bases and J 1 base, leaving 9 bases between the germline ends. The CDR3 has 13 residues. CDR1 is MRHNA, CDR2 SNTAGT, per germline. CDR3 amino acids: CASSAGANTEAFF. Written as DNA, the CDR3 is TGTGCCAGCAGCGCGGGGGCGAACACTGAAGCTTTCTTT.

The chain couples TRBV13 to TRBJ1-4, with D maybe TRBD1 (6 bases). With 8 bases removed from V and 5 bases from J, the gap between germline ends came to 15 bases. The CDR3 runs 14 residues. CDR1 is PRHDT and CDR2 is FYEKMQ in the germline V gene (reference sequence). The CDR3 spells CASGNIGGNEKLFF. Here the CDR3 DNA reads TGTGCCAGCGGCAATATTGGGGGCAATGAAAAACTGTTTTTT.

This chain uses TRBV5-4 with TRBJ1-2; D call uncertain. The germline V gene encodes CDR1 SGHNT and CDR2 YYREEE (reference sequence). The CDR3 loop spans 13 amino acids. V was shortened by 3 bases and J by 8 bases, with 14 bases between the two germline ends. The CDR3 nucleotides are TGTGCCAGCAGCTCACTTGACGCGGGCGGCTACACCTTC. It encodes CASSSLDAGGYTF.

The rearrangement links TRBV15 to TRBJ2-2; D might be TRBD1 (6 bases). CDR1 LNHNV and CDR2 YYDKDF come from the germline V gene (reference sequence). V was pared by 3 bases and J by 6 bases, with 17 bases between. This CDR3 has 16 amino acids. The CDR3 DNA reads TGTGCCACCAGCAGCCCCGGGACATCATTTTCCGGGGAGCTGTTTTTT. Protein sequence: CATSSPGTSFSGELFF.

J is TRBJ2-3 and V is TRBV10-3; TRBD1 matches at 7 bases. There are 16 residues in the CDR3. The ends lost 0 bases at V and 5 bases at J; junction bases unmatched: 8. In germline, CDR1 is ENHRY, CDR2 SYGVKD. The DNA of the CDR3 is TGTGCCATCAGTGAGTCTAGCGTAGGGGGCGGAGATACGCAGTATTTT. Translating it yields CAISESSVGGGDTQYF.

This chain uses TRBV9 with TRBJ2-3; possible D gene TRBD2, 6 bases. The CDR3 has 16 amino acids. Trimming cost V 0 bases and J 2 bases, with 13 bases left between them. Germline CDR1 is SGDLS and CDR2 is YYNGEE. The CDR3 sequence: CASSVGASADTDTQYF. In nucleotides, the CDR3 is TGTGCCAGCAGCGTAGGTGCTAGCGCGGACACAGATACGCAGTATTTT.

The chain couples TRBV6-1 to TRBJ2-1, with D possibly TRBD2 on 6 matching bases. V lost 10 bases, J lost 0 bases, and 16 bases lay in between. Germline V gene data show CDR1 as MNHNS and CDR2 as SASEGT. The CDR3 extends over 15 amino acids. DNA of the CDR3: TGTGCCACCTCGGGACTGGTGAGCTCCTACAATGAGCAGTTCTTC. It codes for CATSGLVSSYNEQFF.

V usage is TRBV2 and J usage is TRBJ2-1; 10 bases line up with TRBD2. The CDR3 has 14 residues. Trimming removed 6 bases from V and 10 bases from J; junction bases left unmatched: 9. The germline V gene has CDR1 SNHLY and CDR2 FYNNEI. CDR3 residues: CASRGTSAIGEQFF. CDR3 DNA: TGTGCCAGCAGGGGGACTAGCGCCATTGGGGAGCAGTTCTTC.

This chain uses TRBV25-1 with TRBJ2-5, with 7 positions matching TRBD2. This CDR3 is 15 amino acids long. With V trimmed by 4 bases and J by 3 bases, 8 bases remained unmatched. The V gene's germline CDR1 is MGHDK and CDR2 SYGVNS. The CDR3 DNA is TGTGCCAGCAGTGGGGTGGGACTACTAGAAGAGACCCAGTACTTC. It is translated as CASSGVGLLEETQYF.

The chain carries TRBV7-8 and TRBJ2-7; 7 bases fit TRBD1. This CDR3 has 16 amino acids. The V segment lost 5 bases and the J segment 0 bases; nucleotides outside the gene matches: 10. Germline assignment: CDR1 SGHVS and CDR2 FQNEAQ. The CDR3: CASSPQGQSTSYEQYF. CDR3 DNA sequence: TGTGCCAGCAGCCCCCAGGGACAGTCGACCTCCTACGAGCAGTACTTC.

This chain connects TRBV5-1 to TRBJ2-3; 8 bases align to TRBD2. The CDR3 consists of 13 residues. The germline gives CDR1 SGHRS, CDR2 YFSETQ. Unmatched junction bases numbered 4, after V lost 5 bases and J lost 5 bases. CDR3 nucleotide sequence: TGCGCCAGCAGAGTCCTAGCGGGAGATACGCAGTATTTT. Its translation: CASRVLAGDTQYF.

V is TRBV14 and J is TRBJ2-7; 9 bases are shared with TRBD1. This CDR3 is 15 amino acids long. CDR1 SGHDN and CDR2 FVKESK come from the germline V gene. Trimming at V came to 1 base and at J to 5 bases, leaving 6 bases not matched to a gene. This CDR3 is CASSQGDRDRNEQYF. The CDR3 nucleotides read TGTGCCAGCAGCCAAGGGGACAGGGACCGGAACGAGCAGTACTTC.

This chain joins TRBV29-1 and TRBJ1-1; D is perhaps TRBD1 (5 bases). The germline V gene encodes CDR1 SQVTM and CDR2 ANQGSEA. The CDR3 consists of 12 residues. Trimming shortened V by 4 bases and J by 4 bases, and 10 bases separated the two germline ends. CDR3 sequence: CSVVTALTEAFF. In DNA, the CDR3 is TGCAGCGTTGTGACAGCCCTCACTGAAGCTTTCTTT. Full variable domain (remainder filled in from reference TRBV29-1 and TRBJ1-1): SAVISQKPSRDICQRGTSLTIQCQVDSQVTMMFWYRQQPGQSLTLIATANQGSEATYESGFVIDKFPISRPNLTFSTLTVSNMSPEDSSIYLCSVVTALTEAFFGQGTRLTVV.

This chain's CDR3 is CASSESFLMRAFF. DNA of the CDR3: TGTGCCAGCAGTGAAAGTTTCTTAATGAGAGCTTTCTTT. The rearrangement links TRBV25-1 to TRBJ1-1; D is undetermined. Germline V lookup: CDR1 MGHDK, CDR2 SYGVNS. The CDR3 spans 13 residues. V was pared by 2 bases and J by 10 bases, with 14 bases between.

The CDR3 reads CASSPDQGVSTDTQYF. CDR3 sequence (DNA): TGTGCCAGCTCACCCGACCAGGGGGTAAGCACAGATACGCAGTATTTT. This chain uses TRBV18 with TRBJ2-3, with TRBD1 matching over 7 bases. Trimming cost V 3 bases and J 0 bases; bases outside gene matches: 6. Germline V CDR1 and CDR2: KGHSH, LQKENI. The CDR3 extends over 16 amino acids.

This chain connects TRBV29-1 to TRBJ1-2; D might be TRBD1 (5 bases). In germline, CDR1 is SQVTM, CDR2 ANQGSEA. The CDR3 consists of 15 residues. V was shortened by 0 bases and J by 2 bases, with 13 bases between the two germline ends. The CDR3 is CSVEDPGKANYGYTF. The CDR3 DNA sequence: TGCAGCGTTGAAGACCCAGGGAAAGCAAACTATGGCTACACCTTC.

This chain links TRBV11-2 with TRBJ1-2; 10 nucleotides agree with TRBD1. Germline V gene data show CDR1 as SGHAT and CDR2 as FQNNGV. This CDR3 contains 14 residues. With 3 bases clipped from V and 4 bases from J, the junction kept 2 bases outside the gene matches. CDR3 in amino acids: CASSFGQGGYGYTF. CDR3 nucleotides: TGTGCCAGCAGCTTCGGACAGGGGGGCTATGGCTACACCTTC.

The chain is built from TRBV7-9 and TRBJ1-1, with unresolved D. Germline loops: CDR1 SEHNR, CDR2 FQNEAQ (reference sequence). The V end was cut by 5 bases, the J end by 3 bases, with 10 bases between. This CDR3 is built from 13 residues. The CDR3 spells CASSPYEDTEAFF. CDR3 DNA: TGTGCCAGCAGCCCATATGAGGACACTGAAGCTTTCTTT.